This record looks at one TCR beta chain sequence and its context. In its sample, this clonotype was seen a few times. Its antigen remains unidentified. Per-nucleotide qualities are absent, and no much larger clonotype sits a single base away. Per the germline V gene (reference sequence), LNHNV is the CDR1 and YYDKDF is the CDR2. V and J are truncated by 9 bases and 7 bases respectively, leaving an intervening sequence of 16 bases. The CDR3 starts with the cysteine, ends with the phenylalanine, and has 13 residues. Here the CDR3 DNA is all that survives: 39 bases in frame from base 1. The data were produced on an Illumina HiSeq 2500. TCR beta libraries were prepared by quantitative 5'-RACE with molecular barcodes. The paper's data handling went like this. To identify disease-linked TCR variants, a new computational method was used, one built on a probabilistic model of VDJ rearrangement. TCRdb ran its own pipeline on the public reads, namely fastp trimming at Q25 and MiXCR clone calling, and kept in-frame beta chains. Each entry merges the rows of one CDR3 protein and shows their most common DNA and genes. For this entry, the V and J calls and clone size follow TCRdb and not the study's own pipeline. This sample holds 200,000 to 250,000 distinct CDR3 sequences; under 12% were observed only once. Jointly, the top ten make up approximately 2.5% of the sample.

These data are taken from a study of CD8 T cells in ankylosing spondylitis (dated by TCRdb to 2017 to 2019). Study-wide context: The study set out to find disease-linked TCR variants by profiling T cell receptor beta repertoires in ankylosing spondylitis patients and healthy donors. Samples of peripheral blood were taken, and for ankylosing spondylitis patients, synovial fluid was collected as well. In total, the full study cohort was made up of about 110 healthy donors and some 26 ankylosing spondylitis patients.

Results the study describes overall, beyond this receptor: The disease-linked clones had a CD8+ phenotype and were found at relatively low frequencies in peripheral blood. The disease-linked clones were reported as significantly enriched in matched synovial fluid samples from ankylosing spondylitis patients. Blood from ankylosing spondylitis patients appeared to be characterized by a TCR beta motif made up of under ten highly homologous amino acid variants. Some of the motif variants had been reported before in the synovial fluid and blood of reactive arthritis patients, a finding that suggests common disease-initiation mechanisms.

The sequence is built from TRBV15 and TRBJ2-4, with the D gene uncertain. This receptor was obtained from a male donor with ankylosing spondylitis or in good health (not recorded which). Sequenced: blood, either unsorted or a sorted T cell fraction (not recorded which). CDR3 protein: CATALTRSNIQYF. The DNA reads as follows: TGTGCCACAGCTCTCACGAGGAGCAACATTCAGTACTTC.